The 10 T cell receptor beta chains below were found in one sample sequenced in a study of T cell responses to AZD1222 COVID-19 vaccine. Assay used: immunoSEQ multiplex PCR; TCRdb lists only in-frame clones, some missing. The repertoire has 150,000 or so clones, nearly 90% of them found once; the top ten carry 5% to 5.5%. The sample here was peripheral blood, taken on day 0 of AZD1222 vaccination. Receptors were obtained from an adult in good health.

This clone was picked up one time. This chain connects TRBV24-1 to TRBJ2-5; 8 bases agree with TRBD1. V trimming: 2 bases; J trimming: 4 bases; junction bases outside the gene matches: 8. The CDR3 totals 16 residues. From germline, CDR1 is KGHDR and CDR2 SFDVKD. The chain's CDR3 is CATSDSIQGAGETQYF. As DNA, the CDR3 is TGTGCCACCAGTGATTCCATTCAGGGGGCTGGAGAGACCCAGTACTTC.

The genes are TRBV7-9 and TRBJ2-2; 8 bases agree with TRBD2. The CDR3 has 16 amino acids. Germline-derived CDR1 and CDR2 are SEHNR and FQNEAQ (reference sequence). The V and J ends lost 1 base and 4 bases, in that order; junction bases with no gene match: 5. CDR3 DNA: TGTGCCAGCAGCTTAGAGGGCCTAGCGGGCACCGGGGAGCTGTTTTTT. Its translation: CASSLEGLAGTGELFF.

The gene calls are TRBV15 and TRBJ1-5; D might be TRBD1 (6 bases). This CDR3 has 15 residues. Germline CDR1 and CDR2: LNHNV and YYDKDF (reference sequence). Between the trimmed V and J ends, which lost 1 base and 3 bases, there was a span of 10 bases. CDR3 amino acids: CATSRGRQDNQPQHF. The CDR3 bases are TGTGCCACCAGCAGAGGGAGACAGGACAATCAGCCCCAGCATTTT. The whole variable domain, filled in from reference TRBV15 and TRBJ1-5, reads DAMVIQNPRYQVTQFGKPVTLSCSQTLNHNVMYWYQQKSSQAPKLLFHYYDKDFNNEADTPDNFQSRRPNTSFCFLDIRSPGLGDTAMYLCATSRGRQDNQPQHFGDGTRLSIL.

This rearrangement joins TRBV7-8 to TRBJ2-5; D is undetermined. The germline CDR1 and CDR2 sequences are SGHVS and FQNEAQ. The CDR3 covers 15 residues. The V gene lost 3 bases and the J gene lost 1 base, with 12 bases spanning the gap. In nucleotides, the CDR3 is TGTGCCAGCAGCTTTCCTTGGGCCAGCCAAGAGACCCAGTACTTC. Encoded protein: CASSFPWASQETQYF.

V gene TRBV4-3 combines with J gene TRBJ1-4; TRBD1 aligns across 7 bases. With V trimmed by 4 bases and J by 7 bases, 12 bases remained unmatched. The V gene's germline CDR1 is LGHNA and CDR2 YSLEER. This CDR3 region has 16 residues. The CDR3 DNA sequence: TGCGCCAGCAGCCGAGCACTAACCGGGACAGCTGAAAAACTGTTTTTT. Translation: CASSRALTGTAEKLFF.

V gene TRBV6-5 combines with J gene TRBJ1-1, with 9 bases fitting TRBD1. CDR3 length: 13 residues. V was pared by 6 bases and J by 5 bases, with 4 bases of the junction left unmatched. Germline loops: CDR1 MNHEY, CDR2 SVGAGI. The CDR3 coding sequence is TGTGCCAGCAGGTACAGGGGGCTTACTGAAGCTTTCTTT. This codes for CASRYRGLTEAFF.

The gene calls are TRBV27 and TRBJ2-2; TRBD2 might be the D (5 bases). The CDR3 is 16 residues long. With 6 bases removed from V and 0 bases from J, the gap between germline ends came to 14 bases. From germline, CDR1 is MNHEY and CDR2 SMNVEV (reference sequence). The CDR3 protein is CASRNRAVTNTGELFF. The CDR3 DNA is TGTGCCAGCAGAAACAGAGCGGTCACGAACACCGGGGAGCTGTTTTTT.

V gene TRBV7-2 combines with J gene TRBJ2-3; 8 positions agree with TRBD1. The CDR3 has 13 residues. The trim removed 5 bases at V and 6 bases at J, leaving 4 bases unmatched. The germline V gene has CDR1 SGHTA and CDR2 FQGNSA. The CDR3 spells CASSRDRGDTQYF. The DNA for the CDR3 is TGTGCCAGCAGCCGAGACAGGGGTGATACGCAGTATTTT.

The CDR3 sequence: CASTFGTGVLGETQYF. CDR3 nucleotides: TGTGCCAGCACCTTCGGCACAGGGGTTTTGGGAGAGACCCAGTACTTC. The rearrangement joins TRBV28 to TRBJ2-5, with TRBD1 matching over 7 bases. J gave up 4 bases and V 7 bases, and 15 bases lay outside the gene matches. The CDR3 runs 16 residues. The germline gives CDR1 MDHEN, CDR2 SYDVKM.

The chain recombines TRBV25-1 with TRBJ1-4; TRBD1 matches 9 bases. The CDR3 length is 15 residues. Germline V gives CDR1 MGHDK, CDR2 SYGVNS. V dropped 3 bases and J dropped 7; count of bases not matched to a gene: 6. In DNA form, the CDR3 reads TGTGCCAGCAGTGACCACGGGACAGGGACTGAAAAACTGTTTTTT. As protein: CASSDHGTGTEKLFF.